Listed below are T cell receptor beta chains from one sample, sequenced in a study of CD8 T cells in Susac syndrome. TCRdb fed the immunoSEQ multiplex PCR reads into MiXCR, producing one record per CDR3 protein. The top ten hold 0.75% of the sample, which has under 70,000 distinct CDR3 sequences, around 93% seen once. The material sequenced was CD8+ T cells from PBMCs. These receptors were obtained from a human donor with Susac syndrome. The CDR3 runs from the conserved cysteine through the conserved F or W. D genes are given only for firm matches. Part of the rows lack a size; the others show once, few, many or a class for expanded clones.

J,V,size,D,CDR3,DNA
TRBJ2-3,TRBV27,-,-,CASSSWGDTQYF,TGTGCCAGCAGCTCATGGGGAGATACGCAGTATTTT
TRBJ2-4,TRBV19,-,-,CASTGWGAENIQYF,TGTGCCAGTACCGGATGGGGGGCAGAAAACATTCAGTACTTC
TRBJ1-1,TRBV30,-,-,CAWSVQALAEAFF,TGTGCCTGGAGTGTTCAGGCCCTGGCTGAAGCTTTCTTT
TRBJ1-1,TRBV5-1,-,TRBD1,CASSENRGYTEAFF,TGCGCCAGCAGCGAAAACAGGGGATACACTGAAGCTTTCTTT
TRBJ1-4,TRBV2,once,TRBD1,CASSPGQGERGEKLFF,TGTGCCAGCAGTCCGGGACAGGGGGAAAGAGGTGAAAAACTGTTTTTT
TRBJ1-3,TRBV12-3/TRBV12-4,once,-,CASSLSIYRAGNTIYF,TGTGCCAGCAGTTTATCGATTTACAGGGCTGGAAACACCATATATTTT
TRBJ2-6,TRBV5-1,-,-,CASSPGRGTGANVLTF,TGCGCCAGCAGCCCTGGTAGGGGAACCGGGGCCAACGTCCTGACTTTC
TRBJ1-3,TRBV30,-,-,CAWATRGSNTIYF,TGTGCCTGGGCTACGAGGGGCAGCAACACCATATATTTT
TRBJ1-2,TRBV9,-,TRBD1,CASSVDTGGFYGYTF,TGTGCCAGCAGCGTAGACACAGGGGGCTTCTATGGCTACACCTTC
TRBJ2-5,TRBV20-1,-,TRBD2,CSASRGLEKETQYF,TGCAGTGCTAGTAGGGGACTAGAGAAGGAGACCCAGTACTTC
TRBJ1-5,TRBV5-6,-,-,CASSSGLYSNQPQHF,TGTGCCAGCAGCTCGGGACTATATAGCAATCAGCCCCAGCATTTT